Described below is a single TCR beta chain sequence and its context. It has no known antigen specificity. Base qualities are missing; no much larger clone stands one base away. The data originate from a study of blood T cell repertoires in COVID-19 (dated by TCRdb to the early 2020s). Background for the entire study: The collaborator samples originated in the United States, Italy and Spain and spanned the acute and convalescent phases of COVID-19. The prospective study material was composed of cDNA or gDNA derived from T cells, B-cell-depleted T cells, or PBMCs. Deeply sampled blood TCRbeta repertoires from subjects exposed to, actively infected with, or recovered from COVID-19 were included in the dataset. The repertoires were released in a freely available public database meant as a resource for research on the immune response to SARS-CoV-2. Samples were obtained from the ongoing ImmuneRACE study (first 160 participants) and from approximately 1,200 subjects provided by 6 global collaborators. The sample metadata nearly always contained a de-identified subject ID, COVID-19 status, age in years and sex. Where available, HLA class I and class II types were obtained from metadata supplied by the sample provider rather than from assay-based typing. What the work shows at the level of the full study, not this receptor alone: Clinical and demographic metadata were provided uncurated, with the amount varying by source and participant.

Germline trimming amounts to 0 bases on V and 4 bases on J, with 3 as the count of junction bases outside the gene matches. The germline V gene provides CDR1 KGHSH and CDR2 LQKENI. The CDR3 spans 16 residues, from the cysteine through the phenylalanine. Here the CDR3 DNA is all that survives: 48 bases in frame from base 1. TCRbeta CDR3 regions were amplified from genomic DNA using the immunoSEQ Assay, a bias-controlled multiplex PCR. Per the source publication's procedure: The number of nucleated cells in each sample was estimated by amplification of reference gene primers within the assay. Sequence reads were collapsed and filtered to measure the absolute abundance of every unique TCRbeta CDR3 rearrangement. For each sample, productive Simpson clonality was calculated by taking the square root of Simpson's diversity index across productive rearrangements. TCRdb obtained this table from immuneACCESS and retained in-frame rearrangements with V and J assigned. These tables miss some clones; where compared with another copy, unresolved V genes account for less than half of the shortfall, and the remainder is unexplained. Clone size and V and J calls were adopted from that table, with D and trimming inferred from the DNA. The sample data list roughly 220,000 clones, and roughly 81% of these were observed just once. The ten largest account for 2.9% of the sample.

A second Seattle source provided samples from volunteer blood donors who had recovered from COVID-19. Whole blood was collected in K2EDTA tubes by collaborating institutions according to the institutions' own protocols. For TCRbeta analysis, collaborator samples were shipped as frozen whole blood, as isolated PBMCs, or as DNA extracted from either sample type. The source of this sequence is a middle-aged man who had recovered from COVID-19. The source material was peripheral blood. This chain joins TRBV18 to TRBJ2-5, with 12 bases aligning to TRBD1. The nucleotide sequence reads TGTGCCAGCTCACCACCGGGGGACAGGGGGCGAGAGACCCAGTACTTC. It specifies CASSPPGDRGRETQYF.